This TCR beta chain was captured by sequencing in a study of T cells in Graves' hyperthyroidism and ophthalmopathy. Study overall: Before any treatment, at initial diagnosis, peripheral blood was collected.

The CDR3 extends over 13 amino acids. Germline V CDR1 and CDR2: DFQATT, SNEGSKA (reference sequence). V lost 3 bases to trimming and J lost 5 bases, with 13 bases between them. Whole-study results and caveats: Before onset, ophthalmopathy was predicted by the model a median around 6 months earlier. In blood, most of the thyroid clonotypes expanded above 0.001 were also present.

Lactation, pregnancy, other autoimmune disease or uncontrolled infection led to exclusion of patients. This clonotype was counted ten times or more. The target antigen is unknown. RNA transcripts yielded amplified TCR beta CDR3 regions. The HTBI primer set was used in a first-round RT-PCR of the TCR CDR3. TCRdb processed the multiplex PCR reads anew with MiXCR; each CDR3 protein has one entry. In the table there are over 450,000 distinct CDR3 sequences, 14% of which are singletons. This receptor was obtained from a woman aged 18-29 years with Graves' hyperthyroidism. This chain joins TRBV20-1 and TRBJ2-5; D perhaps matches TRBD1 (5 bases). Sequencing input: blood. CDR3 DNA sequence: TGCAGTGCTAGGGGGCGGATCCGGGAGACCCAGTACTTC. Amino acid sequence: CSARGRIRETQYF.